The 32 T cell receptor beta chains in this list originate from one sample, sequenced in a study of T cell repertoires in cytomegalovirus infection. One entry per CDR3 protein, called by TCRdb with MiXCR from the reads. This table has 200,000 to 300,000 distinct CDR3 sequences, around 12% appearing once. Sample: PBMCs. The source of these receptors is a human donor in good health (CMV status not recorded). Some clones in this sample may be carry-over from other donors' samples.

This clonotype was recorded at least ten times. The chain employs TRBV7-2 and TRBJ2-7; no definite D call. This CDR3 is built from 11 residues. Trimming shortened V by 4 bases and J by 5 bases, and 6 bases separated the two germline ends. In germline, CDR1 is SGHTA, CDR2 FQGNSA. The CDR3: CASSSADEQYF. In nucleotides, the CDR3 is TGTGCCAGCAGCTCCGCCGACGAGCAGTACTTC.

The chain carries TRBV6-1 and TRBJ1-5; perhaps TRBD1 as D (5 bases). V was pared by 8 bases and J by 3 bases, with 14 bases between. Looked up from germline, CDR1 is MNHNS and CDR2 is SASEGT. This CDR3 has 14 amino acids. CDR3 coding DNA: TGTGCCAGCGTGGATTTCAGGGCCAATCAGCCCCAGCATTTT. Protein: CASVDFRANQPQHF.

This clonotype appeared many times. The V and J genes are TRBV7-2 and TRBJ2-7, with 10 bases identical to TRBD1. The CDR3 is 16 residues long. V shed 3 bases and J 6 bases; nucleotides not matched to a gene: 11. Germline assignment: CDR1 SGHTA and CDR2 FQGNSA. DNA of the CDR3: TGTGCCAGCAGCTTCCAGCCCACGGGACAGGGGTTCGAGCAGTACTTC. Translation: CASSFQPTGQGFEQYF.

This rearrangement joins TRBV16 to TRBJ1-6, with D tentatively TRBD1 (6 bases). CDR3 size: 15 residues. V lost 2 bases and J lost 5, with 10 bases in between. CDR1 and CDR2 (germline): KGHSY, FQNENV. CDR3 in DNA: TGTGCCAGCAGCCAAAGGACAGTTGATAATTCACCCCTCCACTTT. Translated, it gives CASSQRTVDNSPLHF.

In its sample, this clonotype was seen many times. V usage is TRBV11-2 and J usage is TRBJ1-1; D might be TRBD1 (6 bases). Trimming stripped 5 bases from V and 4 bases from J, with 17 bases between. Germline CDR1 and CDR2: SGHAT and FQNNGV. The CDR3 covers 15 residues. The CDR3 DNA sequence: TGTGCCAGCAGCCTCATAGGGGGAGGCGGCACTGAAGCTTTCTTT. Its translation is CASSLIGGGGTEAFF.

The genes are TRBV5-6 and TRBJ2-5, with D possibly TRBD2 on 6 matching bases. The CDR3 is made up of 14 amino acids. The V gene lost 3 bases and the J gene lost 3 bases, with 12 bases spanning the gap. Germline assignment: CDR1 SGHDT and CDR2 YYEEEE. The CDR3 protein is CASSYSGSKETQYF. The CDR3 nucleotides are TGTGCCAGCAGCTACTCCGGGAGTAAAGAGACCCAGTACTTC.

A single count supports this clonotype. The V gene is TRBV6-2 or TRBV6-3, the J gene TRBJ2-7; a possible D gene is TRBD1 (5 bases). The V end was cut by 5 bases, the J end by 0 bases, with 11 bases between. There are 14 residues in the CDR3. CDR1 and CDR2 (germline): MNHEY, SVGEGT. The CDR3 region is CASSPWGISYEQYF. The CDR3 nucleotides are TGTGCCAGCAGTCCTTGGGGCATCTCCTACGAGCAGTACTTC.

This clonotype was recorded at least ten times. The chain carries TRBV7-3 and TRBJ2-6; 8 nucleotides match TRBD1. The CDR3 has 17 residues. V shed 5 bases, J shed 3 bases, and the junction held 9 bases outside the gene matches. Germline V lookup: CDR1 SGHTA, CDR2 FQGTGA. The DNA for the CDR3 is TGTGCCAGCAGCCCCATATCAGGGGGCGGTGGGGCCAACGTCCTGACTTTC. This encodes CASSPISGGGGANVLTF.

This clonotype was detected many times. The chain combines TRBV19 with TRBJ1-2; 8 nucleotides line up with TRBD1. Germline V lookup: CDR1 LNHDA, CDR2 SQIVND (reference sequence). The CDR3 spans 14 residues. V gave up 7 bases and J gave up 8 bases; unmatched junction bases: 12. CDR3 sequence: CASMDTRTGSGYTF. The CDR3 coding sequence is TGTGCCAGTATGGACACTAGGACAGGGAGCGGCTACACCTTC.

CDR3 bases: TGTGCCAGCAGTGACCCGGGACAGGCAGGTGAGCCCCAGCATTTT. This sequence encodes CASSDPGQAGEPQHF. This chain links TRBV6-4 with TRBJ1-5, with 8 bases lining up with TRBD1. The CDR3 has 15 amino acids. Germline V gene lookup returns CDR1 MRHNA and CDR2 SNTAGT. V lost 2 bases to trimming and J lost 8 bases; unmatched junction nucleotides: 8.

The chain has TRBV6-6 and TRBJ2-1, with D possibly being TRBD1 (7 bases). The germline V and J ends were trimmed by 4 bases and 4 bases, with 11 bases remaining between them. The CDR3 has 14 amino acids. Germline values: CDR1 MNHNY, CDR2 SVGAGI (reference sequence). The CDR3 bases are TGTGCCAGCAGTTCCGGGGGACAGTACAATGAGCAGTTCTTC. Protein: CASSSGGQYNEQFF.

The CDR3, as DNA: TGCAGTGCTAGAGAGGTGATGGAAGCCTACAATGAGCAGTTCTTC. Protein: CSAREVMEAYNEQFF. The genes are TRBV20-1 and TRBJ2-1; D remains ambiguous. Germline V gene data show CDR1 as DFQATT and CDR2 as SNEGSKA (reference sequence). V was clipped by 0 bases and J by 2 bases, with 11 bases between them. The CDR3 loop spans 15 amino acids.

Many counts were recorded for this clonotype. The chain couples TRBV19 to TRBJ1-1; TRBD1 aligns across 8 bases. The ends lost 0 bases at V and 4 bases at J; junction bases unmatched: 10. The germline CDR1 and CDR2 sequences are LNHDA and SQIVND (reference sequence). CDR3 length: 17 amino acids. This CDR3 is CASSIEIVDRVSTEAFF. In nucleotides, the CDR3 is TGTGCCAGTAGTATAGAAATTGTGGACAGGGTGTCCACTGAAGCTTTCTTT. Combining the CDR3 with reference TRBV19 and TRBJ1-1 gives the whole variable domain DGGITQSPKYLFRKEGQNVTLSCEQNLNHDAMYWYRQDPGQGLRLIYYSQIVNDFQKGDIAEGYSVSREKKESFPLTVTSAQKNPTAFYLCASSIEIVDRVSTEAFFGQGTRLTVV.

This clonotype was seen a few times. The gene calls are TRBV14 and TRBJ2-7; D unresolved. The ends were cut back, 0 bases at V and 2 bases at J, with 11 bases in the middle. Germline CDR1 is SGHDN and CDR2 is FVKESK. The CDR3 is 15 residues long. CDR3: CASSQDEAIPYEQYF. CDR3 DNA: TGTGCCAGCAGCCAAGACGAGGCGATCCCCTACGAGCAGTACTTC.

The chain joins TRBV29-1 to TRBJ2-2; no clear D. The CDR3 totals 11 residues. Germline loops: CDR1 SQVTM, CDR2 ANQGSEA. The V and J ends lost 7 bases and 1 base respectively, with 4 bases between them. The CDR3 reads CSGMNTGELFF. DNA of the CDR3: TGCAGCGGGATGAACACCGGGGAGCTGTTTTTT.

This clonotype was observed at least ten times. The V call is TRBV2, the J call TRBJ2-1, with 9 bases lining up with TRBD1. The CDR3 extends over 15 amino acids. The germline V gene has CDR1 SNHLY and CDR2 FYNNEI. Trimming took 7 bases from V and 6 from J; bases not matched to a gene: 10. The DNA for the CDR3 is TGTGCCAGCACCAGAGGGACAGGGAACTCCAATGAGCAGTTCTTC. This encodes CASTRGTGNSNEQFF.

This clonotype was counted ten times or more. The chain's CDR3 is CASSLGQGGQPQHF. DNA for the CDR3: TGTGCCAGCAGTTTGGGGCAAGGGGGTCAGCCCCAGCATTTT. The chain carries TRBV12-3 or TRBV12-4 and TRBJ1-5, with D possibly TRBD1 on 6 matching bases. Deletions cut 3 bases from V and 6 bases from J, with 12 bases between. The CDR3 covers 14 residues.

Details on this clonotype: It may be a read error: a sequence one base away is much more abundant. CDR3 bases: TGTGACAGTAGTATGGACAGGGAGACCTACAATGAGCAGTTCTTC. Translated: CDSSMDRETYNEQFF. The chain uses TRBV19 and TRBJ2-1; 8 bases line up with TRBD1. The germline V gene encodes CDR1 LNHDA and CDR2 SQIVND (reference sequence). This CDR3 has 15 residues.

This clonotype was counted ten times or more. The V and J genes are TRBV7-2 and TRBJ2-5; TRBD1 matches 7 bases. Germline CDR1 is SGHTA and CDR2 is FQGNSA. Germline trimming cut 5 bases from V and 4 bases from J; bases unmatched to any gene: 4. The CDR3 contains 13 residues. CDR3 amino acids: CASSPGGTETQYF. Written as DNA, the CDR3 is TGTGCCAGCAGCCCAGGGGGTACAGAGACCCAGTACTTC.

The chain recombines TRBV7-9 with TRBJ1-1, with D hard to call. Trimming removed 0 bases at V and 0 bases at J, with 8 bases between. CDR1 is SEHNR and CDR2 is FQNEAQ in the germline V gene (reference sequence). The CDR3 spans 15 residues. The CDR3 region is CASSLAMGMNTEAFF. The CDR3 nucleotides are TGTGCCAGCAGCTTAGCGATGGGTATGAACACTGAAGCTTTCTTT.

This clonotype appeared many times. The chain has TRBV7-8 and TRBJ1-2; D gene ambiguous. The V gene's germline CDR1 is SGHVS and CDR2 FQNEAQ. The CDR3 consists of 16 residues. V was clipped by 1 base and J by 0 bases, with 12 bases between them. DNA for the CDR3: TGTGCCAGCAGCTTAGAGGCAGAGTTAGCTAACTATGGCTACACCTTC. This sequence encodes CASSLEAELANYGYTF.

This clonotype came up many times. The rearrangement links TRBV19 to TRBJ2-2; 8 bases match TRBD2. V lost 6 bases and J lost 3; bases outside the gene matches: 6. In germline, CDR1 is LNHDA, CDR2 SQIVND (reference sequence). The CDR3 has 15 residues. Here the CDR3 DNA reads TGTGCCAGTAGGGTACTAGCGGCACACACCGGGGAGCTGTTTTTT. Encoded protein: CASRVLAAHTGELFF.

This clonotype showed up just a few times. The CDR3 region is CASQVSGGRGERETQYF. The CDR3 nucleotides read TGTGCCAGCCAGGTGTCGGGCGGGAGGGGGGAGAGAGAGACCCAGTACTTC. The chain has TRBV7-3 and TRBJ2-5; 9 bases map to TRBD2. V was pared by 8 bases and J by 4 bases, with 17 bases of the junction left unmatched. This CDR3 region has 17 residues. The V gene's germline CDR1 is SGHTA and CDR2 FQGTGA.

This chain joins TRBV5-1 and TRBJ2-3; D uncertain. The CDR3 loop spans 14 amino acids. V gave up 1 base and J gave up 6 bases, with 12 bases separating them. Germline values: CDR1 SGHRS, CDR2 YFSETQ. Here the CDR3 DNA reads TGCGCCAGCAGCTTGAGCAGGCCGGTGGATACGCAGTATTTT. Its translation is CASSLSRPVDTQYF.

This clonotype was picked up many times. The chain carries TRBV5-6 and TRBJ1-5; 8 nucleotides line up with TRBD1. Germline CDR1 SGHDT, CDR2 YYEEEE. V was clipped by 3 bases and J by 0 bases; unmatched bases: 8. CDR3 length equals 17 residues. CDR3 coding DNA: TGTGCCAGCAGCTCCGGGACAGGCTTTTATAGCAATCAGCCCCAGCATTTT. Protein sequence: CASSSGTGFYSNQPQHF.

There are many counts of this clonotype. The chain links TRBV6-2 or TRBV6-3 to TRBJ2-7; 14 bases are a match to TRBD2. Trimming took 6 bases from V and 3 from J; bases not matched to a gene: 4. Germline CDR1 and CDR2: MNHEY and SVGEGT. The CDR3 length is 15 residues. CDR3 DNA sequence: TGTGCCAGCAGGCCGACTAGCGGGGGGGTCTACGAGCAGTACTTC. Amino acid sequence: CASRPTSGGVYEQYF.

In this sample, this clonotype turned up many times. The chain combines TRBV7-2 with TRBJ2-5; the D gene is possibly TRBD2 (5 bases). The CDR3 is 13 amino acids. Looked up from germline, CDR1 is SGHTA and CDR2 is FQGNSA. V was cut by 3 bases and J by 4 bases, with 9 bases left in between. The CDR3 DNA reads as TGTGCCAGCAGCTTTAGCGCCCGAGAGACCCAGTACTTC. It encodes CASSFSARETQYF.

V is TRBV19 and J is TRBJ1-1; 10 positions agree with TRBD1. V gave up 5 bases and J gave up 4 bases; unmatched junction bases: 4. The CDR3 length is 14 residues. Germline CDR1 is LNHDA and CDR2 is SQIVND (reference sequence). CDR3 residues: CASSSRDRGTEAFF. CDR3 in DNA: TGTGCCAGTAGTTCCCGGGACAGGGGCACTGAAGCTTTCTTT.

The sample holds many counts of this clonotype. This chain connects TRBV7-2 to TRBJ2-1; 8 nucleotides match TRBD2. Germline trimming cut 5 bases from V and 3 bases from J; bases unmatched to any gene: 9. Germline values: CDR1 SGHTA, CDR2 FQGNSA. The CDR3 extends over 16 amino acids. CDR3 bases: TGTGCCAGCAGCCTGGTGGCGCGGGAGGTCTACAATGAGCAGTTCTTC. It yields the protein CASSLVAREVYNEQFF.

This clonotype was recorded many times. The chain has TRBV7-2 and TRBJ2-7; D not resolved. Deletions cut 2 bases from V and 3 bases from J, with 14 bases between. This CDR3 region has 15 residues. The germline V gene has CDR1 SGHTA and CDR2 FQGNSA. This CDR3 reads CASSLSGRISYEQYF. CDR3 nucleotide sequence: TGTGCCAGCAGCTTAAGTGGAAGGATAAGCTACGAGCAGTACTTC. The full variable domain, its missing parts supplied by reference TRBV7-2 and TRBJ2-7, is GAGVSQSPSNKVTEKGKDVELRCDPISGHTALYWYRQSLGQGLEFLIYFQGNSAPDKSGLPSDRFSAERTGGSVSTLTIQRTQQEDSAVYLCASSLSGRISYEQYFGPGTRLTVT.

This clonotype was detected many times. J is TRBJ2-7 and V is TRBV11-2; possible D gene TRBD2, 5 bases. The CDR3 runs to 14 residues. The V gene's germline CDR1 is SGHAT and CDR2 FQNNGV. V gave up 6 bases and J gave up 2 bases, with 14 bases separating them. CDR3 residues: CASSSLSGPYEQYF. CDR3 DNA: TGTGCCAGCAGTTCCTTAAGCGGTCCCTACGAGCAGTACTTC. Full variable domain (missing parts from reference TRBV11-2 and TRBJ2-7): EAGVAQSPRYKIIEKRQSVAFWCNPISGHATLYWYQQILGQGPKLLIQFQNNGVVDDSQLPKDRFSAERLKGVDSTLKIQPAKLEDSAVYLCASSSLSGPYEQYFGPGTRLTVT.

The chain recombines TRBV19 with TRBJ1-2; D is perhaps TRBD1 (5 bases). V lost 5 bases and J lost 8, with 12 bases in between. The CDR3 has 12 residues. In germline, CDR1 is LNHDA, CDR2 SQIVND (reference sequence). The CDR3 loop reads CASSGRAEGYTF. For the CDR3, the DNA is TGTGCCAGTAGTGGCAGGGCGGAGGGCTACACCTTC.